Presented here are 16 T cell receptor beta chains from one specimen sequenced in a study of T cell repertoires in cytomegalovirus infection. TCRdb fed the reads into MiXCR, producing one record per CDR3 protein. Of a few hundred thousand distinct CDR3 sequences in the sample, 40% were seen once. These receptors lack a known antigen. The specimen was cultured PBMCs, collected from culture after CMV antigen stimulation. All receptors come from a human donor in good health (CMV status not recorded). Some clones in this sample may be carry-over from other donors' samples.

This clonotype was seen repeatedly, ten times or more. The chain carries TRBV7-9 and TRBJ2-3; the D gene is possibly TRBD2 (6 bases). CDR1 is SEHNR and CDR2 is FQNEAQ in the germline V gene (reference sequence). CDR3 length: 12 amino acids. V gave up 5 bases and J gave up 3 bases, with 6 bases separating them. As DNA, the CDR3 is TGTGCCAGCAGCGGGAGGACAGATACGCAGTATTTT. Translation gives CASSGRTDTQYF.

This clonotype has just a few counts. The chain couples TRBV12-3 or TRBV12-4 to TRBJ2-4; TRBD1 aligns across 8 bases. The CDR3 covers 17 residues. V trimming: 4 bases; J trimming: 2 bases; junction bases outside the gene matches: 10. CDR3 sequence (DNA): TGTGCCAGCAGTTCCACTCGGACAGGGCTTACCAAAAACATTCAGTACTTC. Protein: CASSSTRTGLTKNIQYF.

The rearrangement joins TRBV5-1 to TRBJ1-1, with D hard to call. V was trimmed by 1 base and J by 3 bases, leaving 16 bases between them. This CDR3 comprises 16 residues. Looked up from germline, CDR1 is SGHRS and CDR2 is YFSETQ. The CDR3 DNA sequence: TGCGCCAGCAGCTTGAACCGACGGCCTGAGGACACTGAAGCTTTCTTT. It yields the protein CASSLNRRPEDTEAFF.

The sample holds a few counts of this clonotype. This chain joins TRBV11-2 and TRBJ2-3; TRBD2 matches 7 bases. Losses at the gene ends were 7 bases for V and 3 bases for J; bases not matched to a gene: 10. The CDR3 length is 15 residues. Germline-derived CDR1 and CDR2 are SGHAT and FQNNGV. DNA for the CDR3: TGTGCCAGCAAACCCGGGGGGAGTCGGACAGATACGCAGTATTTT. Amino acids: CASKPGGSRTDTQYF.

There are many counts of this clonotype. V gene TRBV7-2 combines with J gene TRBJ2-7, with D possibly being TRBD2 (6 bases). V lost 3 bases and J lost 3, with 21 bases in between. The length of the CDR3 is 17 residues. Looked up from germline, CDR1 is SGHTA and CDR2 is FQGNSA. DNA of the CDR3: TGTGCCAGCAGCTTCCGGGGGATGTCATCACCGAACTACGAGCAGTACTTC. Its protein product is CASSFRGMSSPNYEQYF.

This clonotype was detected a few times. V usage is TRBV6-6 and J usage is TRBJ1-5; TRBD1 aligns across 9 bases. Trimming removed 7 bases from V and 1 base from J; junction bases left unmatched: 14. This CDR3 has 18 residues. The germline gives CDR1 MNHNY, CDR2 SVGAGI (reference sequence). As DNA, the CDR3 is TGTGCCAGCACCATAAGATGGGGACAGGGTATAAGCAATCAGCCCCAGCATTTT. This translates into CASTIRWGQGISNQPQHF.

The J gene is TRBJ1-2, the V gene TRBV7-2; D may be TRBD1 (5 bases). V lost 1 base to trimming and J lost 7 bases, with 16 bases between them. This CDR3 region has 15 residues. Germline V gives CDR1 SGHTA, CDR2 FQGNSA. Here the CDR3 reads CASSLGGQGVGGYTF. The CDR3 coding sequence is TGTGCCAGCAGCTTAGGCGGTCAGGGTGTGGGTGGCTACACCTTC.

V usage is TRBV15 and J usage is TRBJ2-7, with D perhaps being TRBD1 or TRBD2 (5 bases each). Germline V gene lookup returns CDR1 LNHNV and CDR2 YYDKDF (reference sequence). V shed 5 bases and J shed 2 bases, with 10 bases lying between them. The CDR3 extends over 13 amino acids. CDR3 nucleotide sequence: TGTGCCACCAGCGGGGACCGCACCTACGAGCAGTACTTC. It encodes CATSGDRTYEQYF.

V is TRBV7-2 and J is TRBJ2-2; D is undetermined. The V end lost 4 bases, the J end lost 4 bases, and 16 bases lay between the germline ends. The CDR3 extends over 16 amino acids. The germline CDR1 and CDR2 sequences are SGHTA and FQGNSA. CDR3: CASSSSWGSGTGELFF. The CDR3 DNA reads TGTGCCAGCAGCTCATCATGGGGTAGTGGCACCGGGGAGCTGTTTTTT.

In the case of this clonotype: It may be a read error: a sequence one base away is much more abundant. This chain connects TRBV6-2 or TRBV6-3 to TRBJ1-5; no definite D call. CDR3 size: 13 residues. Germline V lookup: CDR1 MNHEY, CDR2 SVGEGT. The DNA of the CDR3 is TGTGCCAGCACCTCCCAAAGAAATCAGCCCCAGCGTTTT. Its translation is CASTSQRNQPQRF.

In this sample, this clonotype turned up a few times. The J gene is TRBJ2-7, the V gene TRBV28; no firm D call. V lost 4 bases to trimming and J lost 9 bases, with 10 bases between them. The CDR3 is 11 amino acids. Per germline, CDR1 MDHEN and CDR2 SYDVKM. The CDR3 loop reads CASSSPVLQYF. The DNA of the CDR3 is TGTGCCAGCAGTTCCCCGGTCCTGCAGTACTTC.

As DNA, the CDR3 is TGTGCCAGCAGTCCGACAGGTCCGTCGCGTGGCTACACCTTC. Its translation is CASSPTGPSRGYTF. The chain is built from TRBV12-3 or TRBV12-4 and TRBJ1-2, with D tentatively TRBD1 (6 bases). Trimming removed 5 bases at V and 7 bases at J, with 17 bases between. The CDR3 covers 14 residues.

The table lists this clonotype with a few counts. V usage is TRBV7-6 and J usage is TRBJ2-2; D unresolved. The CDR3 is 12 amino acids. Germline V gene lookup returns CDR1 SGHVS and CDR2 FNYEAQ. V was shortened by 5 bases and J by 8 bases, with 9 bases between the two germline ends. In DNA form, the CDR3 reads TGTGCCAGCAGCCCCCCCCATGGGGAGCTGTTTTTT. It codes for CASSPPHGELFF. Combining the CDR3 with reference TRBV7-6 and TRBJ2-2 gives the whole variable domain GAGVSQSPRYKVTKRGQDVALRCDPISGHVSLYWYRQALGQGPEFLTYFNYEAQQDKSGLPNDRFSAERPEGSISTLTIQRTEQRDSAMYRCASSPPHGELFFGEGSRLTVL.

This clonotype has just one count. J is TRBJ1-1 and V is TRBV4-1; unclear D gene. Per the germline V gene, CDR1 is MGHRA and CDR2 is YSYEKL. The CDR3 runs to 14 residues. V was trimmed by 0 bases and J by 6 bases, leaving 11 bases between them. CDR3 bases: TGCGCCAGCAGCCAAGATCTGGTTCGGGCTGAAGCTTTCTTT. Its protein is CASSQDLVRAEAFF.

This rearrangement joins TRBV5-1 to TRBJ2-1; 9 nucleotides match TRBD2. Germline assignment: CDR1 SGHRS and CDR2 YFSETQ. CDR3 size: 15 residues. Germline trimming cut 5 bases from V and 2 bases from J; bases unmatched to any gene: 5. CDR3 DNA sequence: TGCGCCAGCAGTTCTAGCGGGAATACCTACAATGAGCAGTTCTTC. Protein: CASSSSGNTYNEQFF.

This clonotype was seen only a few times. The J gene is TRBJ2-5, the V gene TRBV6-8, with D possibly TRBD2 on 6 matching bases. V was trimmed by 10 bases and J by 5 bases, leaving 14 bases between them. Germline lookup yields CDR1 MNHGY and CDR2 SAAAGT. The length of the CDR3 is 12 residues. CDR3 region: CATGDPSETQYF. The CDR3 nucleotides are TGTGCCACGGGGGACCCCTCCGAGACCCAGTACTTC.